This entry features one T cell receptor (beta chain) sequence. The sample carries other DNA sequences with the same CDR3. The deep-level immunoSEQ assay was used. The input for sorted-subset replicate PCRs was around 0.2 ug DNA, 25,000 to 35,000 T cell genomes. Under the authors' procedure: Junction-only immunoSEQ data arrived without quality scores, meaning filtering differed. Assay used: immunoSEQ multiplex PCR; TCRdb lists only in-frame clones, some missing. V and J calls plus clone size are reproduced from that table; the DNA served to infer D and trimming. The sample yields fewer than 850,000 clones, about two thirds seen once. CDR3 length: 15 amino acids. CDR1 is SEHNR, CDR2 FQNEAQ, per germline (reference sequence). V shed 5 bases and J 1 base; nucleotides not matched to a gene: 3. These data originate in a study of shared clonotypes between healthy human individuals. Study overall: The cohort comprised a couple of women and a few men. Their ages spanned 18 to 49 years.

The V and J genes are TRBV7-9 and TRBJ2-1; 9 nucleotides line up with TRBD2. The sample taken for sequencing was memory CD4+ T cells sorted from blood. Regarding subset: CD45RA-negative fraction. The receptor was isolated from a woman in her 30s in good health. As DNA, the CDR3 is TGTGCCAGCAGCAGAAGCGGGGGGTCCTACAATGAGCAGTTCTTC. This encodes CASSRSGGSYNEQFF. The entire variable domain, with the rest obtained from reference TRBV7-9 and TRBJ2-1, is as follows: DTGVSQNPRHKITKRGQNVTFRCDPISEHNRLYWYRQTLGQGPEFLTYFQNEAQLEKSRLLSDRFSAERPKGSFSTLEIQRTEQGDSAMYLCASSRSGGSYNEQFFGPGTRLTVL.